Below, one TCR beta chain is given with its context. Its antigen is not known. The V end lost 5 bases, the J end lost 12 bases, and 17 bases lay between the germline ends. The CDR3 has 12 amino acids. Germline CDR1 and CDR2: SGHAT and FQNNGV. The record originates from a study of cytomegalovirus exposure and HLA in healthy donors. About the study: Approximately 200 million T cells yielded 117 million unique TCR beta sequences in earlier analysis. An early release of data contained 80 million to 85 million unique TCRs, which came from HLA-typed donors. Genotyping showed roughly 86% of hundreds of donors falling in the Caucasian-associated ancestry cluster. Study conclusions and caveats: By a later analysis, the bulk of CMV-associated TCR beta chains appeared HLA-restricted.

The PCR contained 60 Vbeta and 13 Jbeta primers. Sequencing used immunoSEQ multiplex PCR; TCRdb keeps in-frame clones, though not all of them. The profile shows approximately 110,000 clones, around 63% of them singletons. The receptor was isolated from a young man in good health and CMV-seronegative. Sequenced: PBMCs. The V gene is TRBV11-2, the J gene TRBJ2-7, with a tentative D call TRBD1 (6 bases). The CDR3 DNA reads as TGTGCCAGCAGCCTCCCAACGGGACACCGGTACTTC. Its protein product is CASSLPTGHRYF.